The rows below give T cell receptor beta chains drawn from one sample of a study of blood T cell repertoires in COVID-19. Data came from immunoSEQ multiplex PCR; TCRdb stores just in-frame clones and leaves some out. The sample yields fewer than 110,000 clones, over 75% seen once. Sequencing was done on a sample of peripheral blood. These TCRs come from a human donor in a cohort sampled during active or convalescent COVID-19. Each CDR3 is given with its conserved first and last residue. A D gene is named only where the DNA matches it firmly. Clone size is shown for a subset of rows, as once, few, many or a class of expanded clone.

NA	NA	TRBV6-5	TRBJ2-7	CASIGHSYEQYF	TGTGCCAGCATAGGACACTCCTACGAGCAGTACTTC
NA	NA	TRBV3-1/TRBV3-2	TRBJ1-2	CASSQEIGQFYGYTF	TGTGCCAGCAGCCAAGAAATCGGACAGTTTTATGGCTACACCTTC
NA	TRBD1	TRBV5-4	TRBJ1-1	CASSYRGLGTEAFF	TGTGCCAGCAGTTACAGGGGGCTGGGCACTGAAGCTTTCTTT
once	TRBD1	TRBV5-1	TRBJ1-5	CASSEGAGQPQHF	TGCGCCAGCAGCGAGGGGGCGGGTCAGCCCCAGCATTTT
NA	NA	TRBV4-1	TRBJ1-2	CASSRQVLANYGYTF	TGCGCCAGCAGTCGACAGGTGTTAGCTAACTATGGCTACACCTTC
NA	NA	TRBV19	TRBJ1-3	CASSIRDNGNTIYF	TGTGCCAGTAGTATCCGGGACAACGGAAACACCATATATTTT
NA	NA	TRBV5-4	TRBJ1-2	CASSLGPQGTISYTF	TGTGCCAGCAGCTTGGGGCCCCAGGGGACCATAAGCTACACCTTC
NA	TRBD1	TRBV18	TRBJ1-4	CASSRGQEIYGTNEKLFF	TGTGCCAGCTCACGGGGACAGGAAATATATGGCACTAATGAAAAACTGTTTTTT
few	NA	TRBV7-8	TRBJ2-1	CASSLLNTRYDEQFF	TGTGCCAGCAGCCTCCTTAATACCCGGTACGATGAGCAGTTCTTC
NA	NA	TRBV12-3/TRBV12-4	TRBJ1-2	CASSADRTYGYTF	TGTGCCAGCAGTGCCGACAGGACCTATGGCTACACCTTC
NA	NA	TRBV3-1/TRBV3-2	TRBJ1-2	CASSQVSGKANYGYTF	TGTGCCAGCAGCCAAGTCTCAGGGAAGGCTAACTATGGCTACACCTTC
once	NA	TRBV6-5	TRBJ1-5	CASSRTASNQPQHF	TGTGCCAGCAGTCGGACAGCTTCCAATCAGCCCCAGCATTTT
NA	NA	TRBV7-2	TRBJ2-5	CASSLVAETQYF	TGTGCCAGCAGCTTAGTAGCAGAGACCCAGTACTTC
NA	NA	TRBV9	TRBJ2-7	CASSVEGWGQNEQYF	TGTGCCAGCAGCGTAGAGGGCTGGGGCCAGAATGAGCAGTACTTC